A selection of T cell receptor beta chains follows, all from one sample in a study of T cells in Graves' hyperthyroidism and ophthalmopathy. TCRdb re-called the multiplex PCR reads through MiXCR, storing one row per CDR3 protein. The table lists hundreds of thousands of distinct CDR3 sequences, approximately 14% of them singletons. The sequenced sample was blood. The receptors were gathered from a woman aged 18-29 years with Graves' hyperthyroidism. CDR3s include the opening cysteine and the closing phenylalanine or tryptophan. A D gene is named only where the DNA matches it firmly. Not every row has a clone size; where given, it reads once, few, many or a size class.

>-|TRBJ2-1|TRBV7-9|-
TGTGCCAGCACTCCTAGACAGAAACCCTACAATGAGCAGTTCTTC
CASTPRQKPYNEQFF
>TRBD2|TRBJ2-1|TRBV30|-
TGTGCCTGGATGCTCAGCGGGAGGGGGAATGAGCAGTTCTTC
CAWMLSGRGNEQFF
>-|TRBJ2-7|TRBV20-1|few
TGCAGTGCTAGACAGCGCAGGAGCCACGAGCAGTACTTC
CSARQRRSHEQYF
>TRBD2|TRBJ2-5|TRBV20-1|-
TGCAGTGCCCCCTTAAGCGGGAGGGAGACCCAGTACTTC
CSAPLSGRETQYF
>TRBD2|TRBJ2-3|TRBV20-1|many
TGCAGTGCACTAGCGGGAGACACAGATACGCAGTATTTT
CSALAGDTDTQYF
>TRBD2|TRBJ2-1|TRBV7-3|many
TGTGCCAGCAGCTCCCGCGGACTAGCTCTGAGCTCCTACAATGAGCAGTTCTTC
CASSSRGLALSSYNEQFF
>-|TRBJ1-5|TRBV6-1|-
TGTGCCAGCACCAAAGGTGGGAATCAGCCCCAGCATTTT
CASTKGGNQPQHF
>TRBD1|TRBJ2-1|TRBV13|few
TGTGCCAGCAGCTTCGGGACAGCTGACAATGAGCAGTTCTTC
CASSFGTADNEQFF
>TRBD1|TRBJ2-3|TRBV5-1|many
TGCGCCAGCAGCGTACAGGGGGCCTCAGATACGCAGTATTTT
CASSVQGASDTQYF
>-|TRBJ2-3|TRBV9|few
TGTGCCAGCAGCGTAGGAGCGGGACAAGGTATCTTGGATACGCAGTATTTT
CASSVGAGQGILDTQYF
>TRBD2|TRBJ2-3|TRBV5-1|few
TGCGCCAGCAGCTTCGGGCTAGCGGGAGACAAAGATACGCAGTATTTT
CASSFGLAGDKDTQYF
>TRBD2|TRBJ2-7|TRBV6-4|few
TGTGCCAGCAGTAAGGGACTAGCGAGCCCCTACGAGCAGTACTTC
CASSKGLASPYEQYF
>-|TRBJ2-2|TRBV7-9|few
TGTGCCAGCAGCCCAGGGGTACGGGCGAACACCGGGGAGCTGTTTTTT
CASSPGVRANTGELFF
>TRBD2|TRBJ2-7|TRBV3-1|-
TGTGCCAGCAGCCTTCTAACGGCTTCACGGGGGGACTACGAGCAGTACTTC
CASSLLTASRGDYEQYF
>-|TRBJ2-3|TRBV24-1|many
TGTGCCACCAGCCCGGGATTCACAGATACGCAGTATTTT
CATSPGFTDTQYF
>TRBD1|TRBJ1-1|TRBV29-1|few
TGCAGCGTGGTGGGACAGGGTGTAGTGAGGAACACTGAAGCTTTCTTT
CSVVGQGVVRNTEAFF
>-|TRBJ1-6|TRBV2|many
TGTGCCAGCATAGGAGAAGCTGCCCTCCACTTT
CASIGEAALHF
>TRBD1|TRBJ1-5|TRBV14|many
TGTGCCAGCAGCCAAGGGACAGGGACTGTGGATCAGCCCCAGCATTTT
CASSQGTGTVDQPQHF
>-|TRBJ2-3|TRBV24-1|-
TGTGCCACCAGTGTTGCCGGAAGCGGCGTTGAGGATACGCAGTATTTT
CATSVAGSGVEDTQYF
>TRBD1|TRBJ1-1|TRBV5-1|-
TGCGCCAGCAGCATTCAGGGGGACAGCACTGAAGCTTTCTTT
CASSIQGDSTEAFF